The T cell receptor (beta chain) described here comes from a study of beta chain features in type 1 diabetes. Whole-study context: When patients were set against healthy donors, age, gender and cell yields were similar.

Study results and limitations: The question left open here concerned HLA type influencing TCRB rearrangement. Moderately but significantly shorter TCRB CDR3s were found in Type 1 diabetes patients in all four CD4+ subsets.

V was trimmed by 2 bases and J by 7 bases, leaving 10 bases between them. Germline CDR1 is SGDLS and CDR2 is YYNGEE. The CDR3 extends over 13 amino acids. Reverse transcribing all isolated RNA meant expressed TCRB transcripts were sequenced. Samples of naive, central memory and regulatory T cells yielded a mean of around 3.7 million reads. TCRdb keeps only in-frame clones here, not all; method: immunoSEQ multiplex PCR. The sample gives 310,000 or so clones, 8% of which show up once; under 0.5% is in the top ten. Comment on this clone: The target antigen is unknown.

V usage is TRBV9 and J usage is TRBJ2-1; D gene uncertain. What was sequenced was central memory CD4+ T cells from blood. This receptor was taken from a woman under 30 in good health. The CDR3 nucleotides read TGTGCCAGCAGCGTCCAGACTTATAATGAGCAGTTCTTC. It encodes CASSVQTYNEQFF.